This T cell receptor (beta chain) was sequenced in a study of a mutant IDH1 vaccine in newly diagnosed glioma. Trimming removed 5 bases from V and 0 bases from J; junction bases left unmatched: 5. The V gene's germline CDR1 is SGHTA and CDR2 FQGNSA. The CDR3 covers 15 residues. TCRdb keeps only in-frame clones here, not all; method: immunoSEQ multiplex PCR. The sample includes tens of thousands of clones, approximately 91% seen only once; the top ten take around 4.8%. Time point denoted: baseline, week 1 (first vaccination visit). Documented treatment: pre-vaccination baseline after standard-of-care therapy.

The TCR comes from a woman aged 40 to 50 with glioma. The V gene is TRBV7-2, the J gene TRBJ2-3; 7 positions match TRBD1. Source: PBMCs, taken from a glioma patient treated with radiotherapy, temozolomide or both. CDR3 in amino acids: CASSPGTVSTDTQYF. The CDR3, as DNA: TGTGCCAGCAGCCCGGGGACAGTTAGCACAGATACGCAGTATTTT.